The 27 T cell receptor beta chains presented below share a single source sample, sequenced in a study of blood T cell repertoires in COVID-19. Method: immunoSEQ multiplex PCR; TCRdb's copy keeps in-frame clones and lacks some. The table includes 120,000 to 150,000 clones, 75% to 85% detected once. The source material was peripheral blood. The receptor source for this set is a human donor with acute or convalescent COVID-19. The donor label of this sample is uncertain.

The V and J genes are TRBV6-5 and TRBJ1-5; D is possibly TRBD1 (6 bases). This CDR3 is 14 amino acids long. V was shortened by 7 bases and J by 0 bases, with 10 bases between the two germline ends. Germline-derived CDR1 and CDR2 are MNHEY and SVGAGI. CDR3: CASTQGISNQPQHF. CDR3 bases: TGTGCCAGCACTCAGGGGATTAGCAATCAGCCCCAGCATTTT.

CDR3 residues: CASRRGGVLYEQYF. CDR3 coding DNA: TGCGCCAGCAGGAGAGGGGGAGTCCTCTACGAGCAGTACTTC. The rearrangement links TRBV5-1 to TRBJ2-7, with D perhaps TRBD1 (6 bases). V lost 5 bases and J 3 bases, leaving 15 bases between the germline ends. The CDR3 is 14 amino acids. Germline values: CDR1 SGHRS, CDR2 YFSETQ.

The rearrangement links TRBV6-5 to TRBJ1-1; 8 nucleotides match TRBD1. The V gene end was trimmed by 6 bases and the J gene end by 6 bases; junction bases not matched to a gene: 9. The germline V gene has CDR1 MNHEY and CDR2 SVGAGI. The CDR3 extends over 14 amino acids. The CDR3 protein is CASSRDRSRAEAFF. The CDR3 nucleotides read TGTGCCAGCAGCCGGGACAGGTCTAGGGCTGAAGCTTTCTTT.

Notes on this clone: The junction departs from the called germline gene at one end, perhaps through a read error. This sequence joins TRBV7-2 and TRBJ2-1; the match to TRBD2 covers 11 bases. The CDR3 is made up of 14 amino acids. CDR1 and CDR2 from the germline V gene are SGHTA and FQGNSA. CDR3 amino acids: CASSLAGGLNEQFF. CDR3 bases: TGTGCCAGCAGTTTAGCGGGGGGGCTTAATGAGCAGTTCTTC.

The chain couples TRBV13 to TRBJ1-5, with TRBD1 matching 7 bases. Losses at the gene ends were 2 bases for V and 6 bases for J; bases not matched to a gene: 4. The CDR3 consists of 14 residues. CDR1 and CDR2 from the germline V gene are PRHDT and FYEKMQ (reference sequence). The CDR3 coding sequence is TGTGCCAGCAGCTTAAACAGGGGCCGTCAGCCCCAGCATTTT. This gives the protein CASSLNRGRQPQHF.

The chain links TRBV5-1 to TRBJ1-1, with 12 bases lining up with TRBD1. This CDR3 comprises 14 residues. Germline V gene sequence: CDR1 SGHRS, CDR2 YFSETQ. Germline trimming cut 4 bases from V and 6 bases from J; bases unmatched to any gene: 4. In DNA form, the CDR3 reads TGCGCCAGCAGCCCGGGACAGGGGGCGGCTGAAGCTTTCTTT. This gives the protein CASSPGQGAAEAFF.

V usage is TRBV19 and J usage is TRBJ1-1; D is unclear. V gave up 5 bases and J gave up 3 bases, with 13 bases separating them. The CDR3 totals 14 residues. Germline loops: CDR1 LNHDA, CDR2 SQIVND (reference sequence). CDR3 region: CASSPPGSHTEAFF. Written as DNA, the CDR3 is TGTGCCAGTAGTCCCCCGGGGAGTCACACTGAAGCTTTCTTT.

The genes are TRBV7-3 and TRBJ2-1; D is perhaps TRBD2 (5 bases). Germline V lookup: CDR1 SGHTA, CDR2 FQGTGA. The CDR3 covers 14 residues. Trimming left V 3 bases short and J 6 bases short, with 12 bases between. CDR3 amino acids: CASSFSEGVNEQFF. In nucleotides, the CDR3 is TGTGCCAGCAGCTTTAGTGAGGGAGTCAATGAGCAGTTCTTC.

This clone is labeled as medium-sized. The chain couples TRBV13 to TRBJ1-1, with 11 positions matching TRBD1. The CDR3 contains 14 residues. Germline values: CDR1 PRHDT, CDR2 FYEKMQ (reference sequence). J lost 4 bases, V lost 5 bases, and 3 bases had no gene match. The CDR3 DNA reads TGTGCCAGCAGCCCCGGGACAGGGGGCACTGAAGCTTTCTTT. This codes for CASSPGTGGTEAFF.

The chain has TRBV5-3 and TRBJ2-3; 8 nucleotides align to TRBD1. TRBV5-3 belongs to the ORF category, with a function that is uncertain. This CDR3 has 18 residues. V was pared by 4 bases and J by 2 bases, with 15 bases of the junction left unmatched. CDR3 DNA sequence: TGTGCCAGAAGCCCCCCGACCTACACAGGGGGTCTCACAGATACGCAGTATTTT. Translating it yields CARSPPTYTGGLTDTQYF.

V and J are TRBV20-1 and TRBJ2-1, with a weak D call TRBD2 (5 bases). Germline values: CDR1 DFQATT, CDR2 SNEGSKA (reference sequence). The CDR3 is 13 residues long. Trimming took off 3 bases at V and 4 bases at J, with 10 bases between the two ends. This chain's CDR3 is CSASQDSYNEQFF. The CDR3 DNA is TGCAGTGCTAGTCAGGACTCTTACAATGAGCAGTTCTTC.

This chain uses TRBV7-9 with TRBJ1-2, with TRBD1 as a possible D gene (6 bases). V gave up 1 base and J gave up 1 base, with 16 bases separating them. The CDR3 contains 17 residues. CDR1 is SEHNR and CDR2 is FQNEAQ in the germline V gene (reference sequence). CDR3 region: CASSLGQGLRNNYGYTF. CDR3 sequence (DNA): TGTGCCAGCAGCTTAGGTCAGGGGCTCCGCAATAACTATGGCTACACCTTC.

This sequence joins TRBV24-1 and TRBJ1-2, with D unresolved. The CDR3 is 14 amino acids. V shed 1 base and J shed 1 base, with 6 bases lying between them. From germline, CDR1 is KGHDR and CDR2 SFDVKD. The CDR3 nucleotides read TGTGCCACCAGTGATTTAACGAGTAACTATGGCTACACCTTC. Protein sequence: CATSDLTSNYGYTF.

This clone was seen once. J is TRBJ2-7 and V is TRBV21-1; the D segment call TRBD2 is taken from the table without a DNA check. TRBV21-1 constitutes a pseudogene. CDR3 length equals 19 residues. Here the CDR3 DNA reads TGTGCCAGCAGCATCCGCGGGGGGGGATCCCTTGCCTTCAGCTACGAGCAGTACGTC. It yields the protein CASSIRGGGSLAFSYEQYV.

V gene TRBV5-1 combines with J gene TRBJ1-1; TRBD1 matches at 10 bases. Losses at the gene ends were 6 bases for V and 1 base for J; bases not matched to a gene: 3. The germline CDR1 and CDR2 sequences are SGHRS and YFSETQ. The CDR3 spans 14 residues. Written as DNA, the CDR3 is TGCGCCAGCACAAGGACAGGGGGGAACACTGAAGCTTTCTTT. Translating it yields CASTRTGGNTEAFF.

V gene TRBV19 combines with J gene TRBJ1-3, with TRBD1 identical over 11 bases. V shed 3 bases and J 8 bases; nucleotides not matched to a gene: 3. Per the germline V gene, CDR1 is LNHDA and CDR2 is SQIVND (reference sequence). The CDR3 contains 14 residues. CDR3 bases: TGTGCCAGTAGTATTGGACAGGGGGCCGACACCATATATTTT. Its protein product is CASSIGQGADTIYF.

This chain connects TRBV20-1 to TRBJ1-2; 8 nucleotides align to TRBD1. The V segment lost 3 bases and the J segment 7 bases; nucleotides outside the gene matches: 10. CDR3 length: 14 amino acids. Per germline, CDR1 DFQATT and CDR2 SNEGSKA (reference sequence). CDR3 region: CSASPRTGTIGYTF. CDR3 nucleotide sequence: TGCAGTGCTAGTCCGAGGACAGGGACTATTGGCTACACCTTC.

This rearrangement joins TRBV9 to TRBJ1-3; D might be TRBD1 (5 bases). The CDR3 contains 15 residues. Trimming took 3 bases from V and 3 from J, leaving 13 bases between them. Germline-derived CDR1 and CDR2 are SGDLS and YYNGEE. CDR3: CASSDSRGVGNTIYF. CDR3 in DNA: TGTGCCAGCAGCGACTCAAGGGGCGTTGGAAACACCATATATTTT.

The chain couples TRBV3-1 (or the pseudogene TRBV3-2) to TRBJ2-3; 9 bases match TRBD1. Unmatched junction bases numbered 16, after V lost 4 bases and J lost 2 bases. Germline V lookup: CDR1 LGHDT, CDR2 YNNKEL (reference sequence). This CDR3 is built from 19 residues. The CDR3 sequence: CASSRYFGATGGITDTQYF. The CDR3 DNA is TGTGCCAGCAGCCGCTATTTTGGGGCAACAGGGGGCATCACAGATACGCAGTATTTT.

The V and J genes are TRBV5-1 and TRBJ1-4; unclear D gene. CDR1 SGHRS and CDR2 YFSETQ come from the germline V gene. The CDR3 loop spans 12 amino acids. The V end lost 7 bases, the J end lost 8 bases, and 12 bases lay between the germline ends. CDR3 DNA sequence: TGCGCCAGCGGCGGCCCTGGGGAAAAACTGTTTTTT. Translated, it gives CASGGPGEKLFF.

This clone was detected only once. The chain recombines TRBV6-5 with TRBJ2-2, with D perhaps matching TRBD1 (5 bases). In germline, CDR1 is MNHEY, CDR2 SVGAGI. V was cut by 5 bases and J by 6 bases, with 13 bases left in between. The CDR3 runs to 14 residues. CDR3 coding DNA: TGTGCCAGCAGTCGACAGCGAAGGCCCGGGGAGCTGTTTTTT. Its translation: CASSRQRRPGELFF.

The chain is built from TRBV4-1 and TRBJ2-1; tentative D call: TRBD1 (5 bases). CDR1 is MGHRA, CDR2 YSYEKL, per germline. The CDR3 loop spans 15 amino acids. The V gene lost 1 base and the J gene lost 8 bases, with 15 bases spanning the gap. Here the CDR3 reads CASSQVGPGMDEQFF. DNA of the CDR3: TGCGCCAGCAGCCAAGTTGGTCCAGGGATGGATGAGCAGTTCTTC.

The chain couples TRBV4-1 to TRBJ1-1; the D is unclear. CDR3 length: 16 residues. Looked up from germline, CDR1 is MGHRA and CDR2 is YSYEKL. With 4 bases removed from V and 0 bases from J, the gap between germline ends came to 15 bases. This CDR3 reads CASSPRLAAMNTEAFF. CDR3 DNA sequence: TGCGCCAGCAGCCCGAGGTTGGCGGCTATGAACACTGAAGCTTTCTTT.

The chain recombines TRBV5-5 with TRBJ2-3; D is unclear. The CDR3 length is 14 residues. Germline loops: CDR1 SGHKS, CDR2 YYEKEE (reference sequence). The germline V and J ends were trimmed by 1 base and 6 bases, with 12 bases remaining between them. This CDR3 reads CASSLSYSRDTQYF. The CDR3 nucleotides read TGTGCCAGCAGCTTGTCCTACAGCCGGGATACGCAGTATTTT.

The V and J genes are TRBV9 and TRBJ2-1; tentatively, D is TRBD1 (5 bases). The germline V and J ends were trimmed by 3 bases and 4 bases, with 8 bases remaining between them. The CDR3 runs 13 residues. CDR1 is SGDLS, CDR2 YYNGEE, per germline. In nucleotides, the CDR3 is TGTGCCAGCAGCGAGGACACATACAATGAGCAGTTCTTC. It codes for CASSEDTYNEQFF. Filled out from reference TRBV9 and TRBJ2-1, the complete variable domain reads DSGVTQTPKHLITATGQRVTLRCSPRSGDLSVYWYQQSLDQGLQFLIQYYNGEERAKGNILERFSAQQFPDLHSELNLSSLELGDSALYFCASSEDTYNEQFFGPGTRLTVL.

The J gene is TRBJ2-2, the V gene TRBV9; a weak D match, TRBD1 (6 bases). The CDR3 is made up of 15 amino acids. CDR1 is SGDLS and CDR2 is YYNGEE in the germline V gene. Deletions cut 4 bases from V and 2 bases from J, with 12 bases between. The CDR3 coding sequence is TGTGCCAGCAGCCTTAGGACAGCAAACACCGGGGAGCTGTTTTTT. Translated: CASSLRTANTGELFF.

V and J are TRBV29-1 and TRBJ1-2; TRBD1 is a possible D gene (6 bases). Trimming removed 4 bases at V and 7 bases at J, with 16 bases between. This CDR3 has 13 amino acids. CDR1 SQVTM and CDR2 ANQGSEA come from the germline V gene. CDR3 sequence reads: CSVAGGGLRGYTF. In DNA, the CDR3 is TGCAGCGTTGCGGGGGGCGGGTTACGTGGCTACACCTTC. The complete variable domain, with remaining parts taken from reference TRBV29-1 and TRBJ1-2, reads SAVISQKPSRDICQRGTSLTIQCQVDSQVTMMFWYRQQPGQSLTLIATANQGSEATYESGFVIDKFPISRPNLTFSTLTVSNMSPEDSSIYLCSVAGGGLRGYTFGSGTRLTVV.